This TCR beta chain was captured by sequencing in a study of human T cells and chemical hapten exposure. Study-level findings and limits: Donors' alopecia may make their immune response differ from healthy people's.

Time point given: pre-sensitization, week 0. Documented treatment: therapeutic diphenylcyclopropenone sensitization with weekly scalp DPC. Unfractionated whole blood yielded total RNA. Unique molecular identifiers were attached to individual cDNA molecules during library preparation. TCRdb processed the RACE reads anew with MiXCR; each CDR3 protein has one entry. The data show over 50,000 distinct CDR3 sequences, roughly a tenth seen once. The CDR3 covers 13 residues. The V gene's germline CDR1 is SQVTM and CDR2 ANQGSEA. V was pared by 4 bases and J by 1 base, with 10 bases between. This clonotype occurred a few times. Antigen: not known.

The chain has TRBV29-1 and TRBJ2-5, with D possibly being TRBD2 (5 bases). The sample consisted of whole blood, taken in connection with sensitization to the hapten diphenylcyclopropenone (DPC). The clonotype comes from a woman aged 25 to 39 with alopecia areata. Some clones in this sample may be carry-over from other donors' samples. The CDR3 protein is CSVASSGQETQYF. The CDR3 nucleotides read TGCAGCGTTGCGTCCAGCGGCCAAGAGACCCAGTACTTC.